These 17 T cell receptor beta chains originate from one sample sequenced in a study of T-cell memory formation after mild COVID-19. TCRdb processed the 5' RACE reads anew with MiXCR; each CDR3 protein has one entry. This table has some 600,000 distinct CDR3 sequences, around a sixth appearing once. The sequencing sample was made of PBMCs or a T cell subset sorted from them (not recorded which). These TCRs come from an adult woman who had mild COVID-19 (a few samples of this study predate the infection). Cell type and time point are not known.

This clonotype was seen a few times. This chain connects TRBV5-8 to TRBJ2-5; tentatively, D is TRBD2 (6 bases). In germline, CDR1 is SGHTS, CDR2 YDEGEE. The CDR3 consists of 14 residues. Trimming stripped 4 bases from V and 5 bases from J, with 15 bases between. CDR3 in amino acids: CASSAWRGRETQYF. The CDR3 nucleotides read TGTGCCAGCAGCGCCTGGCGGGGCCGGGAGACCCAGTACTTC.

This clonotype was seen a few times. The chain carries TRBV5-1 and TRBJ1-1, with TRBD1 as a possible D gene (5 bases). Looked up from germline, CDR1 is SGHRS and CDR2 is YFSETQ. Trimming took 7 bases from V and 3 from J, leaving 22 bases between them. The CDR3 spans 16 residues. This CDR3 reads CASSTQGPYVDTEAFF. In DNA form, the CDR3 reads TGCGCCAGCTCAACCCAGGGCCCTTACGTGGACACTGAAGCTTTCTTT.

The rearrangement links TRBV15 to TRBJ2-5; 11 bases map to TRBD2. The CDR3 totals 16 residues. J lost 0 bases, V lost 5 bases, and 5 bases had no gene match. Per germline, CDR1 LNHNV and CDR2 YYDKDF (reference sequence). CDR3 DNA sequence: TGTGCCACCAGCGGAAGGGGACTAGCGGACCAAGAGACCCAGTACTTC. Translated: CATSGRGLADQETQYF.

This clonotype was observed a few times. V usage is TRBV5-5 and J usage is TRBJ2-3; the D gene could be TRBD1 or TRBD2 (5 bases each). This CDR3 contains 14 residues. V shed 4 bases and J shed 6 bases, with 15 bases lying between them. Germline V gene data show CDR1 as SGHKS and CDR2 as YYEKEE (reference sequence). Written as DNA, the CDR3 is TGTGCCAGCAGCCCGGAGCTGGGACCTGATACGCAGTATTTT. It yields the protein CASSPELGPDTQYF.

This clonotype was counted only a few times. The chain uses TRBV2 and TRBJ2-1, with 10 bases matching TRBD1. V lost 7 bases and J lost 8; bases outside the gene matches: 11. Germline lookup yields CDR1 SNHLY and CDR2 FYNNEI. The CDR3 runs to 15 residues. The CDR3 DNA follows: TGTGCCAGCACCCGAGGGACAGGGGCAGGCGATGAGCAGTTCTTC. This gives the protein CASTRGTGAGDEQFF.

This chain joins TRBV3-1 and TRBJ2-5, with 9 bases fitting TRBD1. Germline assignment: CDR1 LGHDT and CDR2 YNNKEL (reference sequence). The V gene end was trimmed by 6 bases and the J gene end by 2 bases; junction bases not matched to a gene: 7. The CDR3 spans 15 residues. DNA for the CDR3: TGTGCCAGCAGGGCGGGACAGGGCCTTCAAGAGACCCAGTACTTC. Its translation: CASRAGQGLQETQYF.

J is TRBJ2-7 and V is TRBV29-1; D gene unclear. Germline CDR1 and CDR2: SQVTM and ANQGSEA. There are 12 residues in the CDR3. V was cut by 0 bases and J by 2 bases, with 5 bases left in between. The CDR3 reads CSVEDLTYEQYF. In DNA, the CDR3 is TGCAGCGTTGAAGATTTGACCTACGAGCAGTACTTC.

The rearrangement joins TRBV6-6 to TRBJ2-1; 9 nucleotides agree with TRBD2. The CDR3 spans 15 residues. Germline CDR1 and CDR2: MNHNY and SVGAGI (reference sequence). With V trimmed by 5 bases and J by 7 bases, 9 bases remained unmatched. The CDR3 protein is CASSAQAGGPNEQFF. Written as DNA, the CDR3 is TGTGCCAGCAGTGCGCAGGCGGGGGGGCCAAATGAGCAGTTCTTC.

This clonotype has just a few counts. J is TRBJ2-7 and V is TRBV6-6; 12 bases are a match to TRBD2. J gave up 7 bases and V 2 bases, and 9 bases lay outside the gene matches. The CDR3 consists of 16 residues. Germline values: CDR1 MNHNY, CDR2 SVGAGI (reference sequence). CDR3 coding DNA: TGTGCCAGCAGTTACGACGAGACTAGCGGGAGAAGTGAGCAGTACTTC. This encodes CASSYDETSGRSEQYF.

This clonotype was counted between two and nine times. V and J are TRBV12-3 or TRBV12-4 and TRBJ1-2; no clear D. This CDR3 comprises 14 residues. V dropped 5 bases and J dropped 3 bases, with 13 bases sitting between them. The CDR3 DNA is TGTGCCAGCAGTCCTCGTCGGGCCCACTATGGCTACACCTTC. Translating gives CASSPRRAHYGYTF.

This clonotype occurred a few times. The chain couples TRBV30 to TRBJ2-5, with no clear D. The CDR3 has 12 amino acids. With 4 bases removed from V and 2 bases from J, the gap between germline ends came to 8 bases. Germline-derived CDR1 and CDR2 are GTSNPN and SVGIG (reference sequence). CDR3 loop: CAWNSVQETQYF. The CDR3 DNA reads TGTGCCTGGAATTCAGTTCAAGAGACCCAGTACTTC.

This clonotype appeared a few times. At one end, the junction sequence differs from germline, possibly due to a read error. The rearrangement links TRBV7-9 to TRBJ2-7, with TRBD2 matching 12 bases. The germline CDR1 and CDR2 sequences are SEHNR and FQNEAQ (reference sequence). The CDR3 loop spans 14 amino acids. In DNA form, the CDR3 reads TGTGCCGGCAGCAGAGGACTAGCGGGAAACGAGCAGTACTTC. Amino acids: CAGSRGLAGNEQYF.

The chain uses TRBV29-1 and TRBJ2-1, with a weak D call TRBD2 (8 bases). CDR1 and CDR2 (germline): SQVTM, ANQGSEA. The CDR3 extends over 16 amino acids. V shed 4 bases and J shed 5 bases, with 21 bases lying between them. The CDR3, as DNA: TGCAGCGTTGCGGGAGGGGACAGACCGGGCCACAATGAGCAGTTCTTC. This translates into CSVAGGDRPGHNEQFF.

The V and J genes are TRBV4-1 and TRBJ1-1, with D unclear. This CDR3 is built from 12 residues. Germline-derived CDR1 and CDR2 are MGHRA and YSYEKL. Trimming took off 3 bases at V and 4 bases at J, with 6 bases between the two ends. CDR3 in DNA: TGCGCCAGCAGCCAGCGGGGCACTGAAGCTTTCTTT. This translates into CASSQRGTEAFF.

The sample holds a few counts of this clonotype. The chain carries TRBV6-2 or TRBV6-3 and TRBJ2-7; 8 nucleotides match TRBD1. The CDR3 runs to 13 residues. Trimming cost V 5 bases and J 6 bases; bases outside gene matches: 6. Germline CDR1 is MNHEY and CDR2 is SVGEGT. CDR3 region: CASSDRGKGEQYF. The CDR3, as DNA: TGTGCCAGCAGTGACAGGGGTAAGGGCGAGCAGTACTTC.

V and J are TRBV12-3 or TRBV12-4 and TRBJ1-2; D unclear. V was cut by 3 bases and J by 8 bases, with 10 bases left in between. This CDR3 spans 12 amino acids. The CDR3 bases are TGTGCCAGCAGTTTCTCCGCGGAGGGCTACACCTTC. Protein sequence: CASSFSAEGYTF.

A word on this clonotype: Possible read error: a much larger clone is one base away. The genes are TRBV5-6 and TRBJ2-3; D uncertain. The CDR3 spans 15 residues. Germline CDR1 SGHDT, CDR2 YYEEEE. V lost 2 bases and J 1 base, leaving 11 bases between the germline ends. Written as DNA, the CDR3 is TGTGCCAGCAGCTTATCCCCCAAGCGCACAGATACGCAGTATTTT. As protein: CASSLSPKRTDTQYF.